This record concerns one T cell receptor beta chain sequence. Its antigen is not identified. Method: immunoSEQ multiplex PCR; TCRdb's copy keeps in-frame clones and lacks some. The sample records approximately 100,000 clones, around 68% being singletons. These data come from a study of shared clonotypes between healthy human individuals. Regarding the study as a whole: Large depth notwithstanding, sorted-subset sequencing proved incomplete by rarefaction.

The V gene's germline CDR1 is SGHAT and CDR2 FQNNGV. The CDR3 is 13 residues long. The specimen was memory CD8+ T cells sorted from blood. Subset given: CD45RO+ cells pooled with CCR7-negative TemRA cells. The chain employs TRBV11-2 and TRBJ2-5; weak D call: TRBD2 (5 bases). The last part of the DNA fits TRBJ2-7 better; the J call may be wrong. The receptor was derived from a woman in her 30s in good health. The DNA for the CDR3 is TGTGCCAGCAGCGCAGGACTGGCCTACGAGCAGTACTTC. It specifies CASSAGLAYEQYF.